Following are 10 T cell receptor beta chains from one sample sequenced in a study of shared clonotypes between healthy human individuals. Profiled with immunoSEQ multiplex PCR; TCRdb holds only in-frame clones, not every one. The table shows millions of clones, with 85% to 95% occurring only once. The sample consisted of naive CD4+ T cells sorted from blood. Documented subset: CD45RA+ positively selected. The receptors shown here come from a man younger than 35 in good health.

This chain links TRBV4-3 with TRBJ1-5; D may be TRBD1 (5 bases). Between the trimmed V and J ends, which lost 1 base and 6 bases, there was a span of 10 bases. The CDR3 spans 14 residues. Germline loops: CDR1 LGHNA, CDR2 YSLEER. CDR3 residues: CASSQVAGGQPQHF. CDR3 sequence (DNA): TGCGCCAGCAGCCAAGTAGCCGGGGGTCAGCCCCAGCATTTT.

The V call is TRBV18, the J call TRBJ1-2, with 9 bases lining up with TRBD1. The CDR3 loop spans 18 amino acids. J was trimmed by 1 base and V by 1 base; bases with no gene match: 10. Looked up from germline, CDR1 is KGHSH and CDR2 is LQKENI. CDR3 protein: CASSPLPGQGSGNYGYTF. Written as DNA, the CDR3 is TGTGCCAGCTCACCACTACCGGGACAGGGATCCGGTAACTATGGCTACACCTTC.

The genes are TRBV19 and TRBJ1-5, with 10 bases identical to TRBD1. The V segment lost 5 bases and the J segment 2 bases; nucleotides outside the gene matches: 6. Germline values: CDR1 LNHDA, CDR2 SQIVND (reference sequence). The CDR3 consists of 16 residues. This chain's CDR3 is CASSPSDRGRNQPQHF. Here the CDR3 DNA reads TGTGCCAGTAGTCCGTCAGACAGGGGGCGCAATCAGCCCCAGCATTTT.

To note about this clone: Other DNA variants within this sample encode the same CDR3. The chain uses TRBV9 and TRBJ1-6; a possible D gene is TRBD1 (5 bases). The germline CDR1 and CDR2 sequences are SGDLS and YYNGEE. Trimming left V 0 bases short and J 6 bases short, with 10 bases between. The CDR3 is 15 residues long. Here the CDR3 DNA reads TGTGCCAGCAGCGTAGGGGGAAGGGGTAATTCACCCCTCCACTTT. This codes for CASSVGGRGNSPLHF.

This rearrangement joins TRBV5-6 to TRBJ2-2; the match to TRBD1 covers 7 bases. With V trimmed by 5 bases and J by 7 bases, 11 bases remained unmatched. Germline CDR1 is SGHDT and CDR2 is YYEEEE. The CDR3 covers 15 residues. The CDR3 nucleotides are TGTGCCAGCAGTAAGGGGGCGATAACGGTCGGGGAGCTGTTTTTT. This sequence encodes CASSKGAITVGELFF.

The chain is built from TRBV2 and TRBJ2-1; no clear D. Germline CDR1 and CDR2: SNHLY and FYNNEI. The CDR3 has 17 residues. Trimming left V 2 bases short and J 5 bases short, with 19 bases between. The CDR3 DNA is TGTGCCAGCAGTGAATATGTCTTTGTAGGCGCCCACAATGAGCAGTTCTTC. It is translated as CASSEYVFVGAHNEQFF.

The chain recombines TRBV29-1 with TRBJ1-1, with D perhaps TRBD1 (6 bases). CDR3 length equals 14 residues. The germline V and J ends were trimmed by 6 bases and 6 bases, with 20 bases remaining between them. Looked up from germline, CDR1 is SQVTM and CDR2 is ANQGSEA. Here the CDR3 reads CSVERKGTLSEAFF. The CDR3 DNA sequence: TGCAGCGTCGAACGGAAGGGGACATTATCTGAAGCTTTCTTT.

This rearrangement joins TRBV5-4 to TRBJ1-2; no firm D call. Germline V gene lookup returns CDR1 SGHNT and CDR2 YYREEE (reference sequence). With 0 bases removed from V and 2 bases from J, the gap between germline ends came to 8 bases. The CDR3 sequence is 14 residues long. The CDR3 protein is CASSLGGPNYGYTF. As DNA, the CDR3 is TGTGCCAGCAGCTTGGGCGGGCCCAACTATGGCTACACCTTC.

CDR3 loop: CASSPWTSGSMNTQYF. CDR3 in DNA: TGTGCCAGCAGCCCATGGACTAGCGGGAGTATGAATACGCAGTATTTT. The V gene is TRBV7-2, the J gene TRBJ2-3, with 13 bases lining up with TRBD2. J was trimmed by 7 bases and V by 5 bases; bases with no gene match: 9. Germline CDR1 SGHTA, CDR2 FQGNSA. This CDR3 spans 16 amino acids.

CDR3 nucleotides: TGTGCCATCAGCCAAGGGGGCCTCCAAGAGACCCAGTACTTC. Translated: CAISQGGLQETQYF. The chain couples TRBV10-3 to TRBJ2-5, with 7 bases identical to TRBD1. J lost 1 base, V lost 6 bases, and 5 bases had no gene match. This CDR3 is 14 amino acids long. Germline V gene data show CDR1 as ENHRY and CDR2 as SYGVKD.